Listed below are T cell receptor beta chains from one sample, sequenced in a study of blood T cell repertoires in COVID-19. Libraries were prepared by immunoSEQ multiplex PCR; TCRdb keeps only in-frame clonotypes and omits some of them. This table has roughly 250,000 clones, around 86% appearing once. Sequencing was carried out using PBMCs or T cells enriched from blood (not recorded which). All receptors derive from a woman in her forties or fifties who had recovered from COVID-19. Each CDR3 is given with its conserved first and last residue. The order of the fields is D gene, J gene, V gene, clone size, CDR3 protein, CDR3 DNA. The D gene is left open where the match is weak. A clone size is listed for some rows: how often the clone was seen (once, few, many), or a class if it is expanded.

D: -; J: TRBJ1-1; V: TRBV28; size: -; CDR3: CASSFGLSEAFF; DNA: TGTGCCAGCAGTTTTGGACTTTCTGAAGCTTTCTTT
D: -; J: TRBJ2-7; V: TRBV28; size: once; CDR3: CASSRFGYEQYF; DNA: TGTGCCAGCAGTCGGTTTGGCTACGAGCAGTACTTC
D: -; J: TRBJ1-1; V: TRBV10-3; size: -; CDR3: CATRGAQNTEAFF; DNA: TGTGCCACTCGGGGGGCTCAGAACACTGAAGCTTTCTTT
D: -; J: TRBJ2-5; V: TRBV14; size: -; CDR3: CASSGLARVETQYF; DNA: TGTGCCAGCAGCGGGCTAGCGAGGGTCGAGACCCAGTACTTC
D: -; J: TRBJ1-3; V: TRBV28; size: -; CDR3: CASSFSQGAGNTIYF; DNA: TGTGCCAGCAGTTTTTCTCAGGGTGCTGGAAACACCATATATTTT
D: TRBD1; J: TRBJ1-2; V: TRBV2; size: -; CDR3: CASSEAVGQGVGYTF; DNA: TGTGCCAGCAGTGAAGCCGTGGGACAGGGGGTTGGCTACACCTTC
D: TRBD2; J: TRBJ2-3; V: TRBV18; size: -; CDR3: CASSPPMGLAGGITDTQYF; DNA: TGTGCCAGCTCACCACCTATGGGACTAGCGGGAGGGATTACAGATACGCAGTATTTT
D: TRBD2; J: TRBJ2-5; V: TRBV19; size: -; CDR3: CASSIFGGGGQETQYF; DNA: TGTGCCAGTAGTATATTTGGTGGGGGGGGCCAAGAGACCCAGTACTTC
D: -; J: TRBJ2-1; V: TRBV3-1/TRBV3-2; size: -; CDR3: CASSPNYNEQFF; DNA: TGTGCCAGCAGCCCCAACTACAATGAGCAGTTCTTC
D: TRBD1; J: TRBJ1-1; V: TRBV28; size: -; CDR3: CASSPHRGGSGDTEAFF; DNA: TGTGCCAGCAGTCCCCACAGGGGCGGTTCAGGAGACACTGAAGCTTTCTTT
D: TRBD2; J: TRBJ2-1; V: TRBV4-2; size: -; CDR3: CASSLTSGNGDEQFF; DNA: TGTGCCAGCAGCCTCACTAGCGGGAACGGCGATGAGCAGTTCTTC
D: TRBD2; J: TRBJ2-1; V: TRBV7-9; size: -; CDR3: CASSLAASGRAGEQFF; DNA: TGTGCCAGCAGCTTAGCGGCTAGCGGGAGGGCCGGTGAGCAGTTCTTC
D: TRBD1; J: TRBJ1-1; V: TRBV30; size: -; CDR3: CAWIGGQGKTEAFF; DNA: TGTGCCTGGATCGGAGGACAGGGAAAAACTGAAGCTTTCTTT
D: -; J: TRBJ1-1; V: TRBV10-3; size: -; CDR3: CAISEQENTEAFF; DNA: TGTGCCATCAGTGAACAAGAAAACACTGAAGCTTTCTTT
D: -; J: TRBJ2-5; V: TRBV5-4; size: -; CDR3: CASSLSRETQYF; DNA: TGTGCCAGCAGCTTGTCCCGAGAGACCCAGTACTTC
D: TRBD1; J: TRBJ2-7; V: TRBV6-2/TRBV6-3; size: few; CDR3: CASSIGTGVAYEQYF; DNA: TGTGCCAGCAGTATCGGGACAGGGGTAGCCTACGAGCAGTACTTC
D: -; J: TRBJ2-5; V: TRBV12-3/TRBV12-4; size: -; CDR3: CASSGELETQYF; DNA: TGTGCCAGCAGTGGGGAGCTGGAGACCCAGTACTTC
D: TRBD2; J: TRBJ2-1; V: TRBV11-2; size: -; CDR3: CASSSSGRNEQFF; DNA: TGTGCCAGCAGCTCTAGCGGGAGAAATGAGCAGTTCTTC
D: -; J: TRBJ2-1; V: TRBV30; size: -; CDR3: CAWRGRWDYNEQFF; DNA: TGTGCCTGGAGGGGGAGGTGGGACTACAATGAGCAGTTCTTC
D: TRBD1; J: TRBJ1-2; V: TRBV18; size: -; CDR3: CASSGAGGLANYGYTF; DNA: TGTGCCAGCTCGGGAGCAGGGGGGCTCGCTAACTATGGCTACACCTTC
D: -; J: TRBJ2-1; V: TRBV2; size: few; CDR3: CASRRDGSEQFF; DNA: TGTGCCAGCAGAAGAGACGGGTCGGAGCAGTTCTTC
D: -; J: TRBJ2-7; V: TRBV24-1; size: once; CDR3: CATSDQREGSYEQYF; DNA: TGTGCCACCAGTGACCAACGCGAGGGCTCCTACGAGCAGTACTTC
D: TRBD1; J: TRBJ2-3; V: TRBV27; size: -; CDR3: CASSLGTVSTDTQYF; DNA: TGTGCCAGCAGTTTGGGGACAGTCAGCACAGATACGCAGTATTTT
D: -; J: TRBJ1-6; V: TRBV19; size: -; CDR3: CASRPQGDSPLHF; DNA: TGTGCCAGTAGGCCTCAAGGGGATTCACCCCTCCACTTT
D: -; J: TRBJ1-2; V: TRBV5-8; size: -; CDR3: CASSLSGAYGYTF; DNA: TGTGCCAGCAGCTTAAGTGGGGCCTATGGCTACACCTTC
D: -; J: TRBJ2-4; V: TRBV6-5; size: -; CDR3: CASSYKVEGKNIQYF; DNA: TGTGCCAGCAGTTACAAGGTCGAGGGCAAAAACATTCAGTACTTC
D: TRBD1; J: TRBJ1-2; V: TRBV11-2; size: -; CDR3: CASSLRGQGINYGYTF; DNA: TGTGCCAGCAGCTTACGCGGACAGGGGATTAACTATGGCTACACCTTC
D: -; J: TRBJ2-3; V: TRBV6-2/TRBV6-3; size: -; CDR3: CASSYGQGRTDTQYF; DNA: TGTGCCAGCAGTTACGGGCAGGGTAGGACAGATACGCAGTATTTT
D: TRBD1; J: TRBJ2-7; V: TRBV7-9; size: -; CDR3: CASSGTGLDGVF; DNA: TGTGCCAGCAGCGGGACAGGATTAGATGGGGTCTTC
D: TRBD2; J: TRBJ2-3; V: TRBV7-7; size: -; CDR3: CASSLLAGVWTDTQYF; DNA: TGTGCTAGCAGCCTACTAGCGGGAGTATGGACAGATACGCAGTATTTT
D: TRBD2; J: TRBJ2-1; V: TRBV12-3/TRBV12-4; size: -; CDR3: CASRGLAGGTFF; DNA: TGTGCCAGCAGGGGACTAGCGGGAGGGACGTTCTTC
D: -; J: TRBJ2-2; V: TRBV5-6; size: -; CDR3: CASSPAGLGVTGELFF; DNA: TGTGCCAGCAGCCCCGCCGGGCTAGGGGTAACCGGGGAGCTGTTTTTT
D: -; J: TRBJ1-2; V: TRBV30; size: -; CDR3: CAWSKTTVNYGYTF; DNA: TGTGCCTGGAGCAAAACGACAGTAAACTATGGCTACACCTTC
D: -; J: TRBJ2-3; V: TRBV10-1; size: -; CDR3: CASSESQGNTQYF; DNA: TGCGCCAGCAGTGAGTCCCAGGGGAATACGCAGTATTTT
D: TRBD2; J: TRBJ2-3; V: TRBV24-1; size: -; CDR3: CATRKAGGTDTQYF; DNA: TGTGCCACCAGGAAGGCGGGAGGGACAGATACGCAGTATTTT
D: -; J: TRBJ2-2; V: TRBV7-3; size: -; CDR3: CASRMEGPGELFF; DNA: TGTGCCAGCAGGATGGAGGGCCCCGGGGAGCTGTTTTTT
D: -; J: TRBJ1-3; V: TRBV19; size: -; CDR3: CASSIPPTVSSGNTIYF; DNA: TGTGCCAGTAGTATCCCGCCGACAGTCAGCTCTGGAAACACCATATATTTT
D: TRBD1; J: TRBJ1-2; V: TRBV28; size: -; CDR3: CASSSSGGLLYGYTF; DNA: TGTGCCAGCAGTTCCTCAGGGGGCCTACTCTATGGCTACACCTTC
D: TRBD1; J: TRBJ1-4; V: TRBV5-5; size: once; CDR3: CASSLGGGGLEKLFF; DNA: TGTGCCAGCAGCTTGGGAGGGGGCGGACTTGAAAAACTGTTTTTT
D: TRBD1; J: TRBJ2-3; V: TRBV24-1; size: -; CDR3: CATSDSGTDTDTQYF; DNA: TGTGCCACCAGTGATTCCGGGACAGACACAGATACGCAGTATTTT
D: TRBD1; J: TRBJ2-1; V: TRBV5-1; size: -; CDR3: CASSPTTGEYNEQFF; DNA: TGCGCCAGCAGCCCAACGACAGGGGAATACAATGAGCAGTTCTTC
D: TRBD2; J: TRBJ2-3; V: TRBV5-1; size: -; CDR3: CASSWRTSGRAPDTQYF; DNA: TGCGCCAGCAGCTGGCGGACTAGCGGGAGGGCCCCAGATACGCAGTATTTT
D: TRBD2; J: TRBJ2-3; V: TRBV4-2; size: once; CDR3: CASSQDTSGTIPDTQYF; DNA: TGTGCCAGCAGCCAAGATACTAGCGGAACCATCCCAGATACGCAGTATTTT
D: TRBD1; J: TRBJ1-3; V: TRBV28; size: -; CDR3: CATNTGGGGNTIYF; DNA: TGTGCCACCAATACAGGGGGCGGTGGAAACACCATATATTTT
D: -; J: TRBJ2-1; V: TRBV6-1; size: -; CDR3: CASSEVPPSNEQFF; DNA: TGTGCCAGCAGTGAAGTCCCTCCCAGCAATGAGCAGTTCTTC
D: TRBD2; J: TRBJ2-7; V: TRBV28; size: -; CDR3: CASSPMGTSGSLYEQYF; DNA: TGTGCCAGCAGCCCCATGGGGACTAGCGGGAGTCTCTACGAGCAGTACTTC
D: -; J: TRBJ2-7; V: TRBV7-6; size: few; CDR3: CASSQSHRESEQYF; DNA: TGTGCCAGCAGCCAATCTCACAGGGAGTCCGAGCAGTACTTC
D: -; J: TRBJ1-1; V: TRBV18; size: -; CDR3: CASSVQAYNTEAFF; DNA: TGTGCCAGCTCAGTACAGGCCTATAACACTGAAGCTTTCTTT
D: -; J: TRBJ2-5; V: TRBV7-3; size: -; CDR3: CASSLNVLEGRETQYF; DNA: TGTGCCAGCAGCTTAAATGTCTTGGAGGGCAGAGAGACCCAGTACTTC